This T cell receptor beta chain was captured by sequencing in a study of T cell responses to AZD1222 COVID-19 vaccine. Overall study results and limits: Baseline seropositivity occurred in only a handful of AZD1222 recipients.

Whether given at about 4 or about 12 weeks, second doses were pooled. On this clone itself: Its specificity is unknown.

Clones were read by immunoSEQ multiplex PCR, and TCRdb kept only the in-frame ones, dropping some. The table has some 170,000 clones, roughly 92% seen once. The CDR3 has 15 residues. V lost 4 bases, J lost 9 bases, and 19 bases lay in between. The V gene's germline CDR1 is MGHRA and CDR2 YSYEKL. Sequences were derived from peripheral blood, sampled 28 days after the second AZD1222 dose. The rearrangement links TRBV4-1 to TRBJ2-1; tentatively, D is TRBD2 (5 bases). This TCR was sampled from an adult who received the AZD1222 COVID-19 vaccine. CDR3 amino acids: CASSLASPGTAEQFF. Here the CDR3 DNA reads TGCGCCAGCAGCCTCGCCTCGCCGGGAACGGCTGAGCAGTTCTTC.